The 13 T cell receptor beta chains in this list originate from one sample, sequenced in a study of T cells in Graves' hyperthyroidism and ophthalmopathy. Regions amplified from RNA transcripts were the TCR beta CDR3 regions. With the HTBI primer set, the TCR CDR3 went through a first round of RT-PCR. TCRdb re-called the multiplex PCR reads with MiXCR, one entry per CDR3 protein. This sample carries 300,000 to 350,000 distinct CDR3 sequences, approximately 16% of them seen once, and the ten largest clones take approximately 35%. Sequencing was performed on blood. These receptors came from a young man with Graves' hyperthyroidism.

At least ten counts were recorded for this clonotype. The chain joins TRBV18 to TRBJ2-5; 7 positions match TRBD1. The CDR3 length is 14 residues. Germline trimming cut 2 bases from V and 5 bases from J; bases unmatched to any gene: 5. The germline CDR1 and CDR2 sequences are KGHSH and LQKENI. In DNA form, the CDR3 reads TGTGCCAGCTCACCAACAGGGGCCAGGGAGACCCAGTACTTC. It is translated as CASSPTGARETQYF.

The rearrangement uses TRBV29-1 and TRBJ1-1; D might be TRBD1 (6 bases). From germline, CDR1 is SQVTM and CDR2 ANQGSEA. This CDR3 comprises 13 residues. V was cut by 6 bases and J by 6 bases, with 17 bases left in between. The CDR3 here is CSVSTGGGAEAFF. CDR3 in DNA: TGCAGCGTCTCCACCGGGGGGGGCGCTGAAGCTTTCTTT. Supplemented by reference TRBV29-1 and TRBJ1-1, the full variable domain reads SAVISQKPSRDICQRGTSLTIQCQVDSQVTMMFWYRQQPGQSLTLIATANQGSEATYESGFVIDKFPISRPNLTFSTLTVSNMSPEDSSIYLCSVSTGGGAEAFFGQGTRLTVV.

V gene TRBV28 combines with J gene TRBJ1-3; D might be TRBD1 (6 bases). Germline V gives CDR1 MDHEN, CDR2 SYDVKM. The germline V and J ends were trimmed by 4 bases and 0 bases, with 13 bases remaining between them. The CDR3 sequence is 16 residues long. Here the CDR3 DNA reads TGTGCCAGCAGTTATAGGACAGCCAACTCTGGAAACACCATATATTTT. Amino acid sequence: CASSYRTANSGNTIYF. Combining the CDR3 with reference TRBV28 and TRBJ1-3 gives the whole variable domain DVKVTQSSRYLVKRTGEKVFLECVQDMDHENMFWYRQDPGLGLRLIYFSYDVKMKEKGDIPEGYSVSREKKERFSLILESASTNQTSMYLCASSYRTANSGNTIYFGEGSWLTVV.

The chain employs TRBV12-3 or TRBV12-4 and TRBJ2-2, with TRBD2 as a possible D gene (5 bases). The V gene lost 3 bases and the J gene lost 5 bases, with 25 bases spanning the gap. The CDR3 extends over 19 amino acids. CDR3 loop: CASSFFLFSVREVTGELFF. CDR3 coding DNA: TGTGCCAGCAGTTTCTTCCTCTTTAGCGTGAGAGAGGTAACCGGGGAGCTGTTTTTT.

This clonotype was seen at least ten times. The V call is TRBV6-1, the J call TRBJ1-1, with a weak D call TRBD1 (5 bases). The CDR3 has 16 amino acids. Germline V lookup: CDR1 MNHNS, CDR2 SASEGT. The V and J ends lost 4 bases and 0 bases respectively, with 15 bases between them. In DNA, the CDR3 is TGTGCCAGCAGTGGCATAAGGGGATCTATGAACACTGAAGCTTTCTTT. Amino acids: CASSGIRGSMNTEAFF.

The table lists this clonotype with many counts. V and J are TRBV20-1 and TRBJ2-1; no definite D call. The germline V gene encodes CDR1 DFQATT and CDR2 SNEGSKA (reference sequence). V lost 5 bases and J 6 bases, leaving 14 bases between the germline ends. This CDR3 region has 13 residues. The CDR3 region has the DNA TGCAGTGCTGCCTTGAAGTCGCCCAATGAGCAGTTCTTC. As protein: CSAALKSPNEQFF.

The sample holds many counts of this clonotype. The V and J genes are TRBV30 and TRBJ1-3; TRBD1 aligns across 7 bases. Looked up from germline, CDR1 is GTSNPN and CDR2 is SVGIG (reference sequence). Germline trimming cut 0 bases from V and 4 bases from J; bases unmatched to any gene: 0. This CDR3 is 13 amino acids long. The CDR3 loop is CAWSVQGGNTIYF. The CDR3 DNA reads as TGTGCCTGGAGTGTACAGGGGGGAAACACCATATATTTT.

In this sample, this clonotype turned up a few times. The rearrangement links TRBV2 to TRBJ2-4; a weak D match, TRBD1 (5 bases). The CDR3 runs 16 residues. Germline-derived CDR1 and CDR2 are SNHLY and FYNNEI. Between the trimmed V and J ends, which lost 3 bases and 0 bases, there was a span of 12 bases. CDR3 in amino acids: CASSDAQGVAKNIQYF. The CDR3 DNA is TGTGCCAGCAGTGACGCTCAGGGTGTAGCCAAAAACATTCAGTACTTC.

CDR3 sequence (DNA): TGTGCCAGCAGCTTCTCTTATATGCCTGGGACCCAGTACTTC. Translating gives CASSFSYMPGTQYF. The gene calls are TRBV7-9 and TRBJ2-5; no reliable D call. CDR3 length: 14 residues. V was pared by 3 bases and J by 7 bases, with 15 bases between. CDR1 is SEHNR, CDR2 FQNEAQ, per germline (reference sequence).

This rearrangement joins TRBV20-1 to TRBJ2-3, with D uncertain. The CDR3 consists of 14 residues. V was pared by 4 bases and J by 6 bases, with 17 bases between. Germline V gives CDR1 DFQATT, CDR2 SNEGSKA (reference sequence). CDR3 sequence reads: CSAKSSPLKDTQYF. The CDR3 DNA sequence: TGCAGTGCTAAGTCGTCCCCCCTGAAGGATACGCAGTATTTT.

The chain uses TRBV20-1 and TRBJ2-1, with 8 bases fitting TRBD2. V lost 6 bases, J lost 7 bases, and 17 bases stayed unmatched. The germline V gene encodes CDR1 DFQATT and CDR2 SNEGSKA (reference sequence). The length of the CDR3 is 16 residues. CDR3 residues: CSASNLGRGAWNEQFF. The CDR3 DNA reads as TGCAGTGCCTCGAACTTGGGGCGGGGGGCGTGGAATGAGCAGTTCTTC.

This clonotype was counted at least ten times. The V gene is TRBV30, the J gene TRBJ2-2; D is unresolved. Per germline, CDR1 GTSNPN and CDR2 SVGIG (reference sequence). The V end was cut by 2 bases, the J end by 5 bases, with 3 bases between. The CDR3 totals 11 residues. Written as DNA, the CDR3 is TGTGCCTGGAGTAGGACCGGGGAGCTGTTTTTT. Translation: CAWSRTGELFF.

This clonotype was picked up a small number of times. The chain's CDR3 is CASSQEGTGANVLTF. Here the CDR3 DNA reads TGTGCCAGCAGCCAGGAAGGGACTGGGGCCAACGTCCTGACTTTC. The chain employs TRBV7-3 and TRBJ2-6, with unresolved D. CDR3 length: 15 residues. V was pared by 5 bases and J by 2 bases, with 10 bases between. Germline CDR1 SGHTA, CDR2 FQGTGA. Filled out from reference TRBV7-3 and TRBJ2-6, the complete variable domain reads GAGVSQTPSNKVTEKGKYVELRCDPISGHTALYWYRQSLGQGPEFLIYFQGTGAADDSGLPNDRFFAVRPEGSVSTLKIQRTERGDSAVYLCASSQEGTGANVLTFGAGSRLTVL.